This T cell receptor beta chain emerged from a study of cytomegalovirus exposure and HLA in healthy donors. Whole-study findings and limits: Among the most significant clusters, several appeared linked to common viral pathogens in a later analysis. Later on, a genetic analysis was performed. It linked a missense variant in DCLRE1C with V- and J-gene trimming of TCR beta. According to an earlier analysis, most TCR beta V segments yielded productive rearrangements about 90% or about 30% of the time.

Donors consisted of healthy bone marrow donors. The CDR3 spans 15 residues. Germline V gene lookup returns CDR1 MGHRA and CDR2 YSYEKL. V shed 4 bases, J shed 3 bases, and the junction held 8 bases outside the gene matches. PCR used 60 Vbeta primers and 13 Jbeta primers. Measured with immunoSEQ multiplex PCR; TCRdb has only the in-frame clones, and not every one. Of under 200,000 clones listed, 60% to 85% are singletons. To note about this clone: The antigen remains undetermined.

The V and J genes are TRBV4-1 and TRBJ1-2; 7 nucleotides match TRBD1. Sequencing was performed on PBMCs. The clonotype originates from a middle-aged man in good health and CMV-seronegative. The DNA for the CDR3 is TGCGCCAGCAGCCTCCGACAGGGCGACGACTATGGCTACACCTTC. It specifies CASSLRQGDDYGYTF.